These 27 T cell receptor beta chains originate from one sample sequenced in a study of technical replicates of blood from a handful of donors. Sequencing was performed with immunoSEQ multiplex PCR; in TCRdb, only in-frame clones are kept and a portion is missing. Of approximately 75,000 clones listed, around 97% are singletons. The sample was T cells isolated from PBMCs. Source of these receptors: a human donor in good health.

The CDR3 spells CASRRGRNTEAFF. CDR3 sequence (DNA): TGTGCCAGCAGGAGGGGGAGGAACACTGAAGCTTTCTTT. The chain links TRBV28 to TRBJ1-1, with D possibly being TRBD1 (6 bases). Germline V gene data show CDR1 as MDHEN and CDR2 as SYDVKM. Trimming took off 6 bases at V and 1 base at J, with 9 bases between the two ends. CDR3 length equals 13 residues.

The V call is TRBV7-9, the J call TRBJ1-2; no definite D call. CDR1 SEHNR and CDR2 FQNEAQ come from the germline V gene (reference sequence). The V end was cut by 9 bases, the J end by 4 bases, with 9 bases between. The CDR3 sequence is 11 residues long. The CDR3 DNA is TGTGCCAGTCCGACAAGCTATGGCTACACCTTC. As protein: CASPTSYGYTF.

This chain joins TRBV6-5 and TRBJ1-2; no definite D call. The CDR3 loop spans 14 amino acids. Trimming removed 0 bases at V and 6 bases at J, with 11 bases between. Germline V gene data show CDR1 as MNHEY and CDR2 as SVGAGI. CDR3 nucleotide sequence: TGTGCCAGCAGTTACTCGGTACAGTGGGATGGCTACACCTTC. As protein: CASSYSVQWDGYTF.

This sequence joins TRBV4-2 and TRBJ2-3; D is uncertain. The germline gives CDR1 LGHNA, CDR2 YNFKEQ. The ends were cut back, 0 bases at V and 2 bases at J, with 9 bases in the middle. The CDR3 runs 15 residues. The CDR3 region is CASSQDDLITDTQYF. The CDR3, as DNA: TGTGCCAGCAGCCAAGATGATCTAATCACAGATACGCAGTATTTT.

This chain joins TRBV19 and TRBJ1-2; the match to TRBD1 covers 10 bases. V gave up 4 bases and J gave up 5 bases; unmatched junction bases: 4. Germline assignment: CDR1 LNHDA and CDR2 SQIVND (reference sequence). This CDR3 has 14 amino acids. The CDR3 spells CASSTGQGVYGYTF. CDR3 nucleotides: TGTGCCAGTAGTACTGGACAGGGGGTATATGGCTACACCTTC.

This chain uses TRBV15 with TRBJ2-1; D is ambiguous. The CDR3 totals 13 residues. Trimming left V 8 bases short and J 8 bases short, with 16 bases between. Looked up from germline, CDR1 is LNHNV and CDR2 is YYDKDF (reference sequence). The CDR3 reads CATGLLVSDEQFF. As DNA, the CDR3 is TGTGCCACCGGTCTACTGGTGAGTGATGAGCAGTTCTTC.

This CDR3 reads CASSYTGSRTEAFF. The CDR3, as DNA: TGTGCCAGCAGTTACACTGGGAGTCGGACTGAAGCTTTCTTT. This sequence joins TRBV6-5 and TRBJ1-1; D is unclear. Trimming shortened V by 2 bases and J by 5 bases, and 12 bases separated the two germline ends. Germline CDR1 reads MNHEY; CDR2 reads SVGAGI. The CDR3 covers 14 residues.

This chain uses TRBV5-1 with TRBJ2-7, with D maybe TRBD1 (6 bases). This CDR3 contains 18 residues. V was pared by 4 bases and J by 3 bases, with 26 bases between. CDR1 and CDR2 from the germline V gene are SGHRS and YFSETQ. This chain's CDR3 is CASSLYKAHRELYYEQYF. The CDR3, as DNA: TGCGCCAGCAGCCTATATAAGGCTCACAGGGAACTTTACTACGAGCAGTACTTC. Looking up the rest from reference TRBV5-1 and TRBJ2-7 gives the full variable domain: KAGVTQTPRYLIKTRGQQVTLSCSPISGHRSVSWYQQTPGQGLQFLFEYFSETQRNKGNFPGRFSGRQFSNSRSEMNVSTLELGDSALYLCASSLYKAHRELYYEQYFGPGTRLTVT.

In this sample, this clone turned up once. The J gene is TRBJ2-3, the V gene TRBV5-1; 7 bases match TRBD1. With V trimmed by 4 bases and J by 0 bases, 5 bases remained unmatched. The CDR3 consists of 15 residues. The germline V gene has CDR1 SGHRS and CDR2 YFSETQ. The CDR3 loop reads CASSEGTASTDTQYF. As DNA, the CDR3 is TGCGCCAGCAGCGAGGGGACAGCTAGCACAGATACGCAGTATTTT.

This rearrangement joins TRBV27 to TRBJ2-2; weak D call: TRBD2 (6 bases). The CDR3 consists of 15 residues. Germline values: CDR1 MNHEY, CDR2 SMNVEV (reference sequence). Trimming shortened V by 2 bases and J by 4 bases, and 11 bases separated the two germline ends. DNA of the CDR3: TGTGCCAGCAGTTTAAAGGGACTCGTCACCGGGGAGCTGTTTTTT. Translating gives CASSLKGLVTGELFF.

For the CDR3, the DNA is TGTGCCAGTAGTGAAGCGGGCTCCTACGAGCAGTACTTC. This codes for CASSEAGSYEQYF. This chain connects TRBV19 to TRBJ2-7; weak D call: TRBD2 (6 bases). The CDR3 sequence is 13 residues long. V shed 5 bases and J shed 0 bases, with 8 bases lying between them. The germline gives CDR1 LNHDA, CDR2 SQIVND (reference sequence).

This clone came up once. CDR3 loop: CASSPARGQTRGTEAFF. As DNA, the CDR3 is TGTGCCAGCAGCCCAGCTAGAGGCCAAACGCGGGGCACTGAAGCTTTCTTT. The chain combines TRBV7-9 with TRBJ1-1; D gene ambiguous. V gave up 5 bases and J gave up 4 bases, with 23 bases separating them. CDR1 SEHNR and CDR2 FQNEAQ come from the germline V gene (reference sequence). The CDR3 length is 17 residues.

This clone was seen a single time. The CDR3 spells CASSRGGQGPTGELFF. CDR3 in DNA: TGTGCCAGCAGCCGAGGGGGACAGGGCCCCACCGGGGAGCTGTTTTTT. This chain links TRBV9 with TRBJ2-2; 9 bases are a match to TRBD1. CDR1 is SGDLS, CDR2 YYNGEE, per germline. The V gene end was trimmed by 4 bases and the J gene end by 4 bases; junction bases not matched to a gene: 8. This CDR3 region has 16 residues.

The chain couples TRBV6-1 to TRBJ2-7; 10 bases map to TRBD2. V shed 4 bases and J 3 bases; nucleotides not matched to a gene: 3. CDR3 length: 14 residues. Per germline, CDR1 MNHNS and CDR2 SASEGT. CDR3 loop: CASSVLAGIYEQYF. CDR3 in DNA: TGTGCCAGCAGTGTACTAGCGGGGATCTACGAGCAGTACTTC.

This chain joins TRBV27 and TRBJ2-1; 9 bases agree with TRBD2. Trimming cost V 5 bases and J 4 bases; bases outside gene matches: 6. Germline CDR1 MNHEY, CDR2 SMNVEV (reference sequence). There are 15 residues in the CDR3. The CDR3 DNA sequence: TGTGCCAGCAGTACGACTAGCGGAGATTACAATGAGCAGTTCTTC. Translation gives CASSTTSGDYNEQFF.

The chain has TRBV5-1 and TRBJ1-4, with 7 bases fitting TRBD1. CDR3 size: 17 residues. The germline V gene has CDR1 SGHRS and CDR2 YFSETQ. V shed 4 bases and J 0 bases; nucleotides not matched to a gene: 9. The DNA of the CDR3 is TGCGCCAGCAGCCCCTCACAGGGGCCAGCAACTAATGAAAAACTGTTTTTT. This translates into CASSPSQGPATNEKLFF.

The table lists this clone with a count of one. CDR3 coding DNA: TGTGCCAGCTCTGGAACGGGAGCCCAGTACAATGAGCAGTTCTTC. As protein: CASSGTGAQYNEQFF. The chain joins TRBV7-8 to TRBJ2-1, with D perhaps TRBD2 (6 bases). Germline V gene sequence: CDR1 SGHVS, CDR2 FQNEAQ. The CDR3 is 15 amino acids. V shed 8 bases and J shed 4 bases, with 18 bases lying between them.

The genes are TRBV28 and TRBJ2-7; no clear D. The CDR3 covers 12 residues. V lost 3 bases to trimming and J lost 3 bases, with 6 bases between them. Germline values: CDR1 MDHEN, CDR2 SYDVKM. The CDR3 nucleotides are TGTGCCAGCAGTTTTGCGGACTACGAGCAGTACTTC. It encodes CASSFADYEQYF.

The chain combines TRBV29-1 with TRBJ2-5; D call uncertain. The germline V gene encodes CDR1 SQVTM and CDR2 ANQGSEA. Trimming removed 6 bases at V and 5 bases at J, with 16 bases between. The CDR3 totals 13 residues. CDR3 loop: CSVNLESAETQYF. The CDR3 DNA reads TGCAGCGTAAACCTGGAGAGTGCGGAGACCCAGTACTTC.

The chain links TRBV6-4 to TRBJ2-7, with TRBD1 matching over 8 bases. J gave up 6 bases and V 2 bases, and 9 bases lay outside the gene matches. Per germline, CDR1 MRHNA and CDR2 SNTAGT. The length of the CDR3 is 15 residues. The CDR3 nucleotides read TGTGCCAGCAGTGACGGGCCAGGGGGCTGTGGCGAGCAGTACTTC. Its translation is CASSDGPGGCGEQYF.

The chain carries TRBV28 and TRBJ2-2; weak D call: TRBD2 (6 bases). The CDR3 has 13 amino acids. Trimming removed 5 bases from V and 8 bases from J, with 12 bases in between. CDR1 is MDHEN and CDR2 is SYDVKM in the germline V gene. The CDR3 reads CASSQTGRGELFF. The DNA of the CDR3 is TGTGCCAGCAGTCAAACGGGGAGGGGGGAGCTGTTTTTT.

In its sample, this clone was seen once. The gene calls are TRBV6-5 and TRBJ2-7; 9 bases are a match to TRBD2. CDR3 length equals 16 residues. V trimming: 2 bases; J trimming: 4 bases; junction bases outside the gene matches: 9. CDR1 and CDR2 (germline): MNHEY, SVGAGI. CDR3 bases: TGTGCCAGCAGTTACAGTCTAGCGGGATCTTTTTACGAGCAGTACTTC. Translated, it gives CASSYSLAGSFYEQYF.

The gene calls are TRBV5-1 and TRBJ2-4; 8 bases agree with TRBD2. After removal of 0 bases from V and 5 bases from J, the junction contained 7 bases not matched to a gene. Germline CDR1 is SGHRS and CDR2 is YFSETQ. This CDR3 is built from 16 residues. The CDR3 bases are TGCGCCAGCAGCTTGGCCGTCGCGGGAGGCCAAAACATTCAGTACTTC. Translation gives CASSLAVAGGQNIQYF.

The V call is TRBV18, the J call TRBJ2-2; tentative D call: TRBD2 (6 bases). The ends were cut back, 3 bases at V and 2 bases at J, with 13 bases in the middle. Germline CDR1 and CDR2: KGHSH and LQKENI. The CDR3 runs to 16 residues. CDR3 DNA: TGTGCCAGCTCACCGCGTCGGACTACAAACACCGGGGAGCTGTTTTTT. Its protein is CASSPRRTTNTGELFF.

The gene calls are TRBV13 and TRBJ2-1; possible D gene TRBD2, 5 bases. V was clipped by 3 bases and J by 5 bases, with 11 bases between them. Per germline, CDR1 PRHDT and CDR2 FYEKMQ (reference sequence). The CDR3 is 14 residues long. The CDR3 is CASSFPSHHNEQFF. The CDR3, as DNA: TGTGCCAGCAGCTTCCCTAGCCACCACAATGAGCAGTTCTTC.

The chain links TRBV5-1 to TRBJ2-2; D unclear. This CDR3 has 19 amino acids. Deletions cut 0 bases from V and 3 bases from J, with 21 bases between. The V gene's germline CDR1 is SGHRS and CDR2 YFSETQ. The CDR3 sequence is CASSLARRGPSEYTGELFF. The CDR3 bases are TGCGCCAGCAGCTTGGCCCGGAGAGGTCCCTCCGAGTACACCGGGGAGCTGTTTTTT.

This chain links TRBV28 with TRBJ1-5; D is perhaps TRBD1 (5 bases). Trimming removed 6 bases from V and 0 bases from J, with 12 bases in between. Germline assignment: CDR1 MDHEN and CDR2 SYDVKM. The CDR3 extends over 15 amino acids. CDR3 nucleotide sequence: TGTGCCAGCAGAGGAGGGGCGTATAGCAATCAGCCCCAGCATTTT. This translates into CASRGGAYSNQPQHF. Looking up the rest from reference TRBV28 and TRBJ1-5 gives the full variable domain: DVKVTQSSRYLVKRTGEKVFLECVQDMDHENMFWYRQDPGLGLRLIYFSYDVKMKEKGDIPEGYSVSREKKERFSLILESASTNQTSMYLCASRGGAYSNQPQHFGDGTRLSIL.